These T cell receptor beta chains were read from a single sample in a study of T cell repertoires in cytomegalovirus infection. TCRdb itself ran the reads through MiXCR, one entry per CDR3 protein. The repertoire holds roughly 150,000 distinct CDR3 sequences, with 17% as singletons. Sequenced input: CD8+ T cells from PBMCs. The receptors here all came from a human donor in good health (CMV status not recorded). Some clones in this sample may be carry-over from other donors' samples. The CDR3 runs from the conserved cysteine through the conserved F or W. A D gene is named only where the DNA matches it firmly. Part of the rows lack a size; the others show once, few, many or a class for expanded clones.

CDR3 | DNA | D | V | size | J
CASSLAGLVWETQYF | TGTGCCAGCAGTTTAGCGGGACTAGTGTGGGAGACCCAGTACTTC | TRBD2 | TRBV27 | NA | TRBJ2-5
CASREDGSSYNSPLHF | TGTGCCAGCAGGGAAGACGGGAGCTCCTATAATTCACCCCTCCACTTT | NA | TRBV11-2 | NA | TRBJ1-6
CASSSGETSWSRDEQFF | TGTGCCAGCAGCTCCGGGGAGACTAGCTGGAGCAGGGATGAGCAGTTCTTC | TRBD2 | TRBV11-2 | NA | TRBJ2-1
CASSQGGLRSSYNEQFF | TGTGCCAGCAGCCAGGGGGGACTGCGGAGCTCCTACAATGAGCAGTTCTTC | NA | TRBV7-8 | few | TRBJ2-1
CATLLSTDTQYF | TGTGCCACTCTCCTTAGCACAGATACGCAGTATTTT | NA | TRBV12-3/TRBV12-4 | NA | TRBJ2-3
CASRETDRDKDSYEQYF | TGTGCCAGCAGGGAAACGGACAGGGATAAAGACTCCTACGAGCAGTACTTC | TRBD1 | TRBV28 | few | TRBJ2-7
CASSRGGLLTGEQFF | TGTGCCAGCAGTCGGGGGGGTTTGTTGACGGGTGAGCAGTTCTTC | TRBD2 | TRBV2 | NA | TRBJ2-1
CATSREDYSNQPQHF | TGTGCCACCAGTAGGGAGGACTATAGCAATCAGCCCCAGCATTTT | NA | TRBV6-2/TRBV6-3 | many | TRBJ1-5
CASSLTRTGGGAEAFF | TGTGCCAGCAGCTTAACAAGAACAGGGGGGGGAGCTGAAGCTTTCTTT | TRBD1 | TRBV7-2 | NA | TRBJ1-1
CASSLSGRDSSYNEQFF | TGTGCCAGCAGCTTATCGGGGCGGGACTCCTCCTACAATGAGCAGTTCTTC | NA | TRBV7-8 | NA | TRBJ2-1
CASSQDPETEAFF | TGTGCCAGCAGCCAAGATCCCGAAACTGAAGCTTTCTTT | NA | TRBV4-2 | many | TRBJ1-1
CASNKFSRDQETQYF | TGTGCCAGTAACAAGTTTTCGAGGGACCAAGAGACCCAGTACTTC | NA | TRBV6-6 | few | TRBJ2-5
CASSLIQNTGELFF | TGTGCCAGCAGCTTAATCCAGAACACCGGGGAGCTGTTTTTT | NA | TRBV7-2 | many | TRBJ2-2
CAISERISGGSATDTQYF | TGTGCCATCAGTGAGAGGATTAGCGGGGGGTCCGCCACAGATACGCAGTATTTT | TRBD2 | TRBV10-3 | NA | TRBJ2-3
CASSLVRTGKYEQYF | TGTGCCAGCAGCTTAGTCAGGACAGGGAAGTACGAGCAGTACTTC | TRBD1 | TRBV7-2 | many | TRBJ2-7
CASSGTPPKYNEQFF | TGTGCCAGCAGCGGGACCCCTCCAAAATATAATGAGCAGTTCTTC | NA | TRBV7-9 | few | TRBJ2-1
CATSGGAKNIQYF | TGTGCCACCTCGGGTGGGGCCAAAAACATTCAGTACTTC | NA | TRBV28 | few | TRBJ2-4
CASSGVQGGSYNEQFF | TGTGCCAGCAGCGGGGTACAGGGCGGCTCCTACAATGAGCAGTTCTTC | NA | TRBV11-3 | few | TRBJ2-1